This T cell receptor beta chain was documented in a study of cytomegalovirus exposure and HLA in healthy donors (TCRdb year 2017). Turning to the overall study: An earlier analysis of roughly 500 of the donors reported 250 to 350 Gb of sequence data and roughly 100 million unique TCR beta sequences from 150 million to 200 million T cells. Alongside the repertoire data, information on donor age, sex, ethnicity and CMV serostatus was compiled. Every repertoire in the discovery cohort had been generated on one and the same sequencing platform. Of the roughly 400 genotyped donors, 65% to 90% fell in the genetic ancestry cluster associated with self-reported Caucasian donors. Roughly 5 DR-DQ haplotypes were handled as single units for association and clustering because linkage in the cohort was strong. The number of donors typed differed by locus, with roughly 629-640 for A, B, C, DRB1 and DQB1, 522 for DQA1, 606 for DPA1, and roughly 450 for DPB1. Class I and class II HLA loci were covered by the typing at four-digit resolution. An early release that covered around 590 HLA-typed donors contained approximately 290 gigabases of sequencing data and 85 million to 100 million unique TCR sequences. A later analysis re-examined previously published TCR beta repertoires from about 670 donors and added high-resolution HLA genotyping to investigate patterns of TCR occurrence. To predict cytomegalovirus infection status, the study combined high-throughput TCR immunosequencing, statistical association of individual TCRs with disease status, and machine learning. A later genetic analysis took genome-wide SNP genotypes for 398 of the 666 donors and used that subset as a discovery cohort. The study aimed to test whether cataloging public T cell receptors could reveal signatures of past pathogen exposure. On average, 235,054 unique TCR beta nucleotide sequences were sequenced per donor among more than 350 genotyped donors of the cohort, with 15% to 20% of those sequences being non-productive. Rather than using new phenotypic data, the later analysis identified candidate immune exposures from TCR beta sequences and from how often those sequences occurred across donors. An earlier analysis of fewer than 700 of the donors applied high-throughput TCR beta sequencing to assess whether each TCR beta V gene segment acted as functional or pseudogenic. In addition to the first cohort of around 670 subjects, a separate validation cohort of approximately 130 different subjects was used. The T cell repertoires of about 700 subjects were profiled by immunosequencing and related to cytomegalovirus serostatus. General findings and caveats noted by the study authors: A further reported finding was that TCR beta sequences accurately predicted the HLA-A and HLA-B alleles for most subjects in the first cohort. The cohort was sequenced for TCR beta chains only, and without alpha or paired-chain data the features that could be detected were limited. Linkage disequilibrium might explain the correlated functional status among segregating V segments, but an unknown experimental factor could not be excluded. According to the authors, the approach could potentially be generalized to other disease states and immunological phenotypes. V-gene and J-gene trimming of TCR beta chains was associated with a missense DCLRE1C variant in a later genetic analysis, and the association was replicated in an independent cohort. Presence/absence analyses assumed roughly uniform sequencing depth across donors, an assumption that may not hold. In a later analysis, most CMV-associated TCR beta chains were found to appear HLA-restricted, with HLA associations seemingly driven largely by CMV exposure. Because counts were too low, about 18 rarely observed V segments, including chromosome 9 orphons, were excluded from the earlier analysis of several hundred of the donors. Because HLA typing was missing for some donors at each locus, association tests included only the typed subset. Several of the top co-occurrence clusters appeared to be linked to parvovirus B19, influenza, CMV and Epstein-Barr virus, according to a later analysis. An earlier analysis of approximately 500 of the donors showed that most TCR beta V segments appeared in productive rearrangements either about 87% or about 30% of the time, which broadly matched IMGT annotations. A cluster of highly shared sequence variants was judged likely to represent a technical artifact of the sequencing pipeline. A total of about 180 TCR beta chains were listed by the study as associated with cytomegalovirus. In vitro tests confirmed that a few of the cytomegalovirus-associated TCR beta chains recognize cytomegalovirus antigens. At a false discovery rate of 0.05, a later analysis linked under 20,000 TCR beta sequences to specific HLA alleles. In a later analysis, HLA-associated TCR beta chains showed more clonal expansion and lower generation probabilities than non-associated chains that were equally common. In a later analysis, the rate of TCR association differed among HLA loci, with DRB1 alleles having the most associated TCRs and HLA-C alleles having the fewest. The classifier was reported to diagnose cytomegalovirus status with high specificity and sensitivity in both the original cohort and the validation cohort. CMV serostatus was the only immune exposure information available for the cohort. Most TCR sequences were observed very rarely across donors, whereas some public TCRs were present in many individuals. In a later genetic analysis, fewer N-insertions in productive TCRs were reported among donors in an Asian-associated ancestry cluster than the roughly 700-donor mean. When HLA alleles, especially DR and DQ, strongly co-occurred, attributing TCR associations to individual alleles was difficult.

On this clone: Its antigen is unknown. Base quality data are lacking; no much larger clone is found one base away.

The library relied on the immunoSEQ multiplex PCR assay. For the multiplex PCR, a mixture combining 60 forward primers for TCR Vbeta segments and 13 reverse primers for TCR Jbeta segments was used. Amplification of the CDR3 region of rearranged TCR beta genes was performed with a multiplex PCR assay on genomic DNA. On the Illumina HiSeq System, the amplified TCR beta libraries were sequenced as 87-base-pair reads. Per the original workflow: A later analysis counted some 74 million unique TCR beta chains across the 640 or so repertoires, and some 11 million of these chains were shared by at least two donors. Raw reads were error-corrected and collapsed into unique sequences with a nearest-neighbor algorithm that merged closely related sequences to remove PCR and sequencing errors. Alignment of CDR3 sequences to IMGT reference sequences was used to assign V, D and J gene segments. For a sequence to be retained, a match of at least six nucleotides to both a V gene segment and a J gene segment was required. A rearrangement was called productive if the CDR3 had no stop codons and remained in frame with V and J, and every other rearrangement was called non-productive. Following IMGT convention, CDR3 was defined as the stretch from the second conserved V-encoded cysteine up to the conserved J-encoded phenylalanine. The earlier analysis of about 590 of the donors excluded sequences that lacked an unambiguous match to a single V gene segment. In an earlier analysis of about 590 of the donors, a V segment was called functional when productive rearrangements were above 56.7%, and segregating when the standard deviation between donors exceeded 5%. A statistical classification framework was developed to diagnose cytomegalovirus status using the catalog of TCR beta chain sequences. A later analysis assigned V and J genes by comparing TCR nucleotide sequences with IMGT/GENE-DB human TR gene sequences. The TCRdist pipeline was used in a later analysis to assign CDR3 sequences and most-parsimonious VDJ recombination scenarios. In a later analysis, every TCR beta chain was defined by the combination of its CDR3 amino acid sequence and its V-gene family, and reads without a unique V-gene family were dropped. To address suspected cross-contamination and a sequencing artifact, a later analysis removed around 590 highly shared, low-generation-probability nucleotide sequences. For each public chain, a later analysis derived a clonal expansion index from normalized ranks of inferred template counts within each repertoire. In a later analysis, generation probabilities were computed using a VDJ recombination model fitted to out-of-frame rearrangements, and the results were checked against IGoR. In a later analysis, TCR-TCR, TCR-HLA and TCR-CMV co-occurrence was scored with hypergeometric tests, and a repertoire-size bias correction was applied to TCR pairs. False discovery rates were estimated in a later analysis by permuting HLA or CMV assignments 20 times. In a later analysis, co-occurring TCRs were grouped using DBSCAN, and TCRdist sequence similarity was added for clustering within HLA-allele-positive subsets. For co-occurrence clustering, repertoires with fewer than 30,000 or more than 120,000 public chains were excluded, along with roughly 5 repertoires with anomalous nucleotide sharing. TCRdb retrieved this table from immuneACCESS and kept in-frame rearrangements only. Not all clones are present; in checked studies, unresolved V genes account for under half, and no reason is known for the remainder. Clonal size and the V and J genes are those of that table, whereas D and trimming came from the DNA. The sample table shows roughly 130,000 clones, and approximately 78% are seen once. The top ten constitute around 2.6% of the sample.

The cohort comprised some 700 healthy bone marrow donors. All cohort members were sampled while nominally healthy, although unrecorded immune exposures were likely present. Of the 610 or so cohort members, 250 to 300 had positive CMV serostatus and roughly 330 had negative CMV serostatus, and CMV serostatus was not recorded for the donor. A peripheral blood sample was provided by each donor, and peripheral blood mononuclear cells were used for TCR beta sequencing. The Qiagen DNeasy Blood Extraction Kit was used to extract genomic DNA from the blood cell samples. Sample: PBMCs. The receptor was derived from a human donor in good health.

The CDR3 protein is CASSTRDRAVWFF. The DNA reads TGTGCCAGCAGTACCCGAGACAGGGCGGTTTGGTTCTTC. Here the chain combines TRBV6-5 and TRBJ2-1, with 7 bases in between that match TRBD1. The CDR3 measures 13 amino acids from cysteine to phenylalanine. The sequence is cut down to CDR3 DNA, 39 bases in frame from base 1. The germline V gene specifies MNHEY as CDR1 and SVGAGI as CDR2. Clipping removes 5 bases from V and 15 bases from J, with 13 as the unmatched junction base count.